The 2 T cell receptor beta chains given below trace back to one sample, sequenced in a study of cytomegalovirus exposure and HLA in healthy donors. Measured with immunoSEQ multiplex PCR; TCRdb has only the in-frame clones, and not every one. The repertoire has fewer than 300,000 clones, 70% to 90% of them found once; the top ten carry about 0.86%. The sequenced sample consisted of PBMCs. All receptors derive from a woman between 18 and 29 years old in good health and CMV-seronegative.

V usage is TRBV5-6 and J usage is TRBJ2-3; no clear D gene. The CDR3 length is 14 residues. Trimming shortened V by 0 bases and J by 6 bases, and 11 bases separated the two germline ends. CDR1 is SGHDT, CDR2 YYEEEE, per germline. CDR3 loop: CASSLESALDTQYF. Written as DNA, the CDR3 is TGTGCCAGCAGCTTGGAATCAGCGTTGGATACGCAGTATTTT.

This chain joins TRBV27 and TRBJ1-5; the D is unclear. Deletions cut 3 bases from V and 6 bases from J, with 6 bases between. CDR1 and CDR2 from the germline V gene are MNHEY and SMNVEV (reference sequence). CDR3 length: 12 residues. The CDR3 loop is CASSFPGQPQHF. The DNA for the CDR3 is TGTGCCAGCAGTTTTCCAGGTCAGCCCCAGCATTTT.